The 31 T cell receptor beta chains in this list originate from one sample, sequenced in a study of cytomegalovirus exposure and HLA in healthy donors. Primers included in the PCR were 60 Vbeta and 13 Jbeta primers. Only in-frame clones appear in the TCRdb table, and some are missing; sequencing was by immunoSEQ multiplex PCR. The sample totals 90,000 to 120,000 clones. Material: PBMCs. The receptors were gathered from a middle-aged man in good health and CMV-seronegative.

V is TRBV6-1 and J is TRBJ2-4; perhaps TRBD1 as D (6 bases). Germline-derived CDR1 and CDR2 are MNHNS and SASEGT. The germline V and J ends were trimmed by 2 bases and 0 bases, with 14 bases remaining between them. There are 17 residues in the CDR3. The CDR3 is CASSESTQGIAKNIQYF. DNA for the CDR3: TGTGCCAGCAGTGAATCAACCCAGGGGATAGCCAAAAACATTCAGTACTTC.

V and J are TRBV9 and TRBJ2-7; D uncertain. The CDR3 loop spans 15 amino acids. Germline V gene sequence: CDR1 SGDLS, CDR2 YYNGEE. With 0 bases removed from V and 3 bases from J, the gap between germline ends came to 13 bases. The CDR3 loop reads CASSVEQTKNYEQYF. CDR3 bases: TGTGCCAGCAGCGTAGAGCAAACCAAGAACTACGAGCAGTACTTC.

The chain couples TRBV14 to TRBJ2-1; the match to TRBD1 covers 7 bases. Germline V gene data show CDR1 as SGHDN and CDR2 as FVKESK. The J segment lost 7 bases and the V segment lost 4 bases, leaving 10 bases of the junction unmatched. The CDR3 has 15 residues. CDR3 sequence reads: CASSPLDRPRNEQFF. The DNA for the CDR3 is TGTGCCAGCAGCCCCCTGGACAGGCCCCGTAATGAGCAGTTCTTC.

About this clone itself: One junction end disagrees with the germline gene, perhaps due to a read error. The chain is built from TRBV9 and TRBJ2-5, with 8 bases aligning to TRBD2. Germline CDR1 is SGDLS and CDR2 is YYNGEE. CDR3 length: 14 amino acids. This CDR3 reads CASSVAGGQEIQYF. The CDR3 DNA follows: TGTGCCAGCAGCGTAGCGGGGGGGCAAGAGATCCAGTACTTC.

The chain is built from TRBV19 and TRBJ1-6; 8 nucleotides agree with TRBD1. Germline loops: CDR1 LNHDA, CDR2 SQIVND (reference sequence). V gave up 3 bases and J gave up 5 bases; unmatched junction bases: 3. The CDR3 spans 15 residues. CDR3 residues: CASSIGQGHNSPLHF. The CDR3, as DNA: TGTGCCAGTAGTATCGGACAGGGCCATAATTCACCCCTCCACTTT. The full variable domain, rest sourced from reference TRBV19 and TRBJ1-6, is DGGITQSPKYLFRKEGQNVTLSCEQNLNHDAMYWYRQDPGQGLRLIYYSQIVNDFQKGDIAEGYSVSREKKESFPLTVTSAQKNPTAFYLCASSIGQGHNSPLHFGNGTRLTVT.

This chain connects TRBV5-5 to TRBJ2-1, with D perhaps TRBD1 (7 bases). Trimming removed 0 bases from V and 8 bases from J, with 15 bases in between. The length of the CDR3 is 15 residues. Germline V gives CDR1 SGHKS, CDR2 YYEKEE (reference sequence). The CDR3 sequence: CASSLDPGRGDEQFF. The DNA for the CDR3 is TGTGCCAGCAGCTTGGATCCGGGCAGGGGGGATGAGCAGTTCTTC.

This chain joins TRBV13 and TRBJ1-2; no clear D gene. Germline CDR1 is PRHDT and CDR2 is FYEKMQ (reference sequence). This CDR3 has 16 residues. Trimming removed 5 bases at V and 0 bases at J, with 16 bases between. The CDR3 sequence: CASSRNPTRSNYGYTF. CDR3 nucleotides: TGTGCCAGCAGCCGAAATCCGACAAGATCTAACTATGGCTACACCTTC.

The chain has TRBV11-3 and TRBJ1-5; D is unclear. From germline, CDR1 is SGHNT and CDR2 YENEEA. The V and J ends lost 1 base and 7 bases respectively, with 8 bases between them. The CDR3 extends over 13 amino acids. The CDR3 DNA follows: TGTGCCAGCAGCTTAGGATCTCGGCAGCCCCAGCATTTT. Protein sequence: CASSLGSRQPQHF. The full variable domain, completed using reference TRBV11-3 and TRBJ1-5, is EAGVVQSPRYKIIEKKQPVAFWCNPISGHNTLYWYLQNLGQGPELLIRYENEEAVDDSQLPKDRFSAERLKGVDSTLKIQPAELGDSAVYLCASSLGSRQPQHFGDGTRLSIL.

The CDR3 region has the DNA TGTGCCAGCAGCGTAGGGGACAGGGGAAACACGAGAGGGGATGAGCAGTTCTTC. Protein product: CASSVGDRGNTRGDEQFF. The chain recombines TRBV9 with TRBJ2-1; the match to TRBD1 covers 10 bases. The trim removed 0 bases at V and 8 bases at J, leaving 14 bases unmatched. The CDR3 has 18 amino acids. Looked up from germline, CDR1 is SGDLS and CDR2 is YYNGEE.

V gene TRBV5-1 combines with J gene TRBJ2-3, with TRBD1 as a possible D gene (6 bases). Germline V gene sequence: CDR1 SGHRS, CDR2 YFSETQ. The CDR3 loop spans 16 amino acids. Trimming left V 4 bases short and J 2 bases short, with 17 bases between. DNA of the CDR3: TGCGCCAGCAGCCGAAGGGCAGGGGCTTCCACAGATACGCAGTATTTT. This sequence encodes CASSRRAGASTDTQYF.

This chain uses TRBV19 with TRBJ1-1; D not resolved. The germline CDR1 and CDR2 sequences are LNHDA and SQIVND (reference sequence). The CDR3 runs to 16 residues. Trimming shortened V by 3 bases and J by 6 bases, and 20 bases separated the two germline ends. The CDR3 loop reads CASSIRDTQRNAEAFF. As DNA, the CDR3 is TGTGCCAGTAGTATTCGGGATACTCAGAGAAACGCTGAAGCTTTCTTT.

This chain uses TRBV13 with TRBJ2-7, with TRBD2 matching over 8 bases. This CDR3 is 14 amino acids long. CDR1 PRHDT and CDR2 FYEKMQ come from the germline V gene (reference sequence). With 1 base clipped from V and 1 base from J, the junction kept 0 bases outside the gene matches. In DNA, the CDR3 is TGTGCCAGCAGCTTAGCGGGAGGGTCCTACGAGCAGTACTTC. Amino acids: CASSLAGGSYEQYF.

CDR3 coding DNA: TGCAGCGCAGGGGGCGGACAAGAGACCCAGTACTTC. Its protein product is CSAGGGQETQYF. V and J are TRBV29-1 and TRBJ2-5, with 8 bases matching TRBD1. The CDR3 has 12 residues. V trimming: 7 bases; J trimming: 2 bases; junction bases outside the gene matches: 3. Germline CDR1 is SQVTM and CDR2 is ANQGSEA.

The chain is built from TRBV6-1 and TRBJ2-3; TRBD2 matches 7 bases. CDR1 is MNHNS and CDR2 is SASEGT in the germline V gene. This CDR3 comprises 15 residues. V lost 6 bases to trimming and J lost 0 bases; unmatched junction nucleotides: 6. CDR3 in amino acids: CASSETSPSTDTQYF. The CDR3 region has the DNA TGTGCCAGCAGCGAGACTAGCCCTAGCACAGATACGCAGTATTTT.

V gene TRBV9 combines with J gene TRBJ2-5; D might be TRBD2 (6 bases). The germline CDR1 and CDR2 sequences are SGDLS and YYNGEE. This CDR3 comprises 17 residues. V was clipped by 0 bases and J by 2 bases, with 17 bases between them. In DNA form, the CDR3 reads TGTGCCAGCAGCGTAGTCGGCGGGAAAATGAGTCAAGAGACCCAGTACTTC. It translates to CASSVVGGKMSQETQYF. Together with reference TRBV9 and TRBJ2-5, the CDR3 gives the full variable domain: DSGVTQTPKHLITATGQRVTLRCSPRSGDLSVYWYQQSLDQGLQFLIQYYNGEERAKGNILERFSAQQFPDLHSELNLSSLELGDSALYFCASSVVGGKMSQETQYFGPGTRLLVL.

V is TRBV7-8 and J is TRBJ1-1; D gene unclear. Trimming left V 1 base short and J 1 base short, with 4 bases between. The CDR3 is 13 residues long. CDR1 and CDR2 from the germline V gene are SGHVS and FQNEAQ. This CDR3 is CASSLGRNTEAFF. The CDR3 nucleotides read TGTGCCAGCAGCTTAGGGAGGAACACTGAAGCTTTCTTT.

The chain carries TRBV2 and TRBJ1-5, with TRBD1 matching over 7 bases. Per the germline V gene, CDR1 is SNHLY and CDR2 is FYNNEI. The CDR3 length is 12 residues. The ends lost 7 bases at V and 9 bases at J; junction bases unmatched: 6. CDR3 DNA: TGTGCCAGCACAGGGACAGTCGGGCCCCAGCATTTT. Translation: CASTGTVGPQHF.

J is TRBJ2-1 and V is TRBV7-2; 12 nucleotides align to TRBD1. This CDR3 spans 15 amino acids. J was trimmed by 9 bases and V by 1 base; bases with no gene match: 4. The germline gives CDR1 SGHTA, CDR2 FQGNSA. Here the CDR3 reads CASSLGGQGAAEQFF. The CDR3 bases are TGTGCCAGCAGCTTAGGGGGACAGGGGGCGGCTGAGCAGTTCTTC. Based on the CDR3 plus reference TRBV7-2 and TRBJ2-1, the full variable domain is GAGVSQSPSNKVTEKGKDVELRCDPISGHTALYWYRQSLGQGLEFLIYFQGNSAPDKSGLPSDRFSAERTGGSVSTLTIQRTQQEDSAVYLCASSLGGQGAAEQFFGPGTRLTVL.

The genes are TRBV2 and TRBJ1-2; D is ambiguous. V was trimmed by 6 bases and J by 3 bases, leaving 14 bases between them. The CDR3 length is 14 residues. CDR1 SNHLY and CDR2 FYNNEI come from the germline V gene. The CDR3: CASSGAGPYYGYTF. CDR3 bases: TGTGCCAGCAGCGGCGCGGGCCCATACTATGGCTACACCTTC.

V usage is TRBV18 and J usage is TRBJ1-1, with D perhaps TRBD1 (5 bases). V was clipped by 10 bases and J by 0 bases, with 12 bases between them. CDR1 is KGHSH, CDR2 LQKENI, per germline. There are 13 residues in the CDR3. The CDR3 region is CATEGAVNTEAFF. The CDR3 coding sequence is TGTGCCACCGAAGGGGCGGTGAACACTGAAGCTTTCTTT.

The chain links TRBV2 to TRBJ1-6, with D perhaps matching TRBD1 (5 bases). Looked up from germline, CDR1 is SNHLY and CDR2 is FYNNEI. Trimming left V 5 bases short and J 4 bases short, with 12 bases between. This CDR3 is 15 amino acids long. The CDR3 loop reads CASSTLGGYNSPLHF. The CDR3 DNA is TGTGCCAGCAGTACCCTTGGGGGGTATAATTCACCCCTCCACTTT.

The V and J genes are TRBV12-5 and TRBJ2-7; D unclear. Trimming removed 1 base at V and 1 base at J, with 8 bases between. The CDR3 covers 14 residues. The germline V gene has CDR1 LGHNT and CDR2 FRNRAP. Written as DNA, the CDR3 is TGTGCTAGTGGTTTGGACACAACGTCCTACGAGCAGTACTTC. Translating gives CASGLDTTSYEQYF.

The chain employs TRBV15 and TRBJ2-5, with no clear D. CDR1 is LNHNV, CDR2 YYDKDF, per germline (reference sequence). The CDR3 has 13 residues. The V gene lost 1 base and the J gene lost 2 bases, with 5 bases spanning the gap. The CDR3 DNA sequence: TGTGCCACCAGCAGAGTTAGACAAGAGACCCAGTACTTC. Translation gives CATSRVRQETQYF.

V and J are TRBV4-1 and TRBJ1-1; 8 nucleotides match TRBD1. The CDR3 loop spans 15 amino acids. The junction had 8 bases not matched to a gene; V was cut back by 3 bases and J by 5 bases. Germline CDR1 reads MGHRA; CDR2 reads YSYEKL. CDR3 residues: CASSHTTGVKTEAFF. The DNA for the CDR3 is TGCGCCAGCAGCCATACGACAGGGGTTAAGACTGAAGCTTTCTTT.

The J gene is TRBJ1-1, the V gene TRBV9; D unclear. This CDR3 is 15 amino acids long. Germline V gene sequence: CDR1 SGDLS, CDR2 YYNGEE. Deletions cut 2 bases from V and 5 bases from J, with 16 bases between. The CDR3: CASSVLPTVVTEAFF. The CDR3 coding sequence is TGTGCCAGCAGCGTCCTTCCGACTGTGGTAACTGAAGCTTTCTTT.

CDR3 nucleotides: TGTGCCAGCAGCTTGTCTCAGGGGGAAACCGGGGAGCTGTTTTTT. This encodes CASSLSQGETGELFF. V and J are TRBV5-8 and TRBJ2-2; 7 nucleotides line up with TRBD1. V lost 1 base to trimming and J lost 5 bases; unmatched junction nucleotides: 5. CDR1 is SGHTS and CDR2 is YDEGEE in the germline V gene. This CDR3 is 15 amino acids long.

The chain links TRBV2 to TRBJ2-1; D might be TRBD1 (5 bases). V was pared by 10 bases and J by 3 bases, with 13 bases between. The germline gives CDR1 SNHLY, CDR2 FYNNEI. The CDR3 spans 13 residues. CDR3 in amino acids: CATTLDNYNEQFF. In DNA, the CDR3 is TGTGCCACCACACTGGACAACTACAATGAGCAGTTCTTC.

The chain links TRBV5-6 to TRBJ2-3; 11 bases match TRBD1. Germline CDR1 is SGHDT and CDR2 is YYEEEE. V lost 4 bases and J lost 5; bases outside the gene matches: 3. This CDR3 contains 14 residues. In DNA form, the CDR3 reads TGTGCCAGCAGCGAAGGGACAGGGGGAGATACGCAGTATTTT. This encodes CASSEGTGGDTQYF.

DNA for the CDR3: TGTGCCAGCAGCCAAAGGGAAGGGGGCGTTTTTGGCTACACCTTC. This sequence encodes CASSQREGGVFGYTF. The V call is TRBV16, the J call TRBJ1-2; 7 bases align to TRBD1. Germline V gene lookup returns CDR1 KGHSY and CDR2 FQNENV. V gave up 2 bases and J gave up 7 bases; unmatched junction bases: 10. This CDR3 region has 15 residues. Together with reference TRBV16 and TRBJ1-2, the CDR3 gives the full variable domain: GEEVAQTPKHLVRGEGQKAKLYCAPIKGHSYVFWYQQVLKNEFKFLISFQNENVFDETGMPKERFSAKCLPNSPCSLEIQATKLEDSAVYFCASSQREGGVFGYTFGSGTRLTVV.

The chain employs TRBV9 and TRBJ2-1; a possible D gene is TRBD2 (6 bases). V was pared by 0 bases and J by 1 base, with 8 bases between. Germline V gene sequence: CDR1 SGDLS, CDR2 YYNGEE. This CDR3 is built from 15 residues. In nucleotides, the CDR3 is TGTGCCAGCAGCGTAGGCGGGGAGTCCTACAATGAGCAGTTCTTC. Protein: CASSVGGESYNEQFF.

V gene TRBV6-1 combines with J gene TRBJ1-5, with 8 nucleotides matching TRBD1. The germline V gene encodes CDR1 MNHNS and CDR2 SASEGT. The trim removed 7 bases at V and 2 bases at J, leaving 4 bases unmatched. CDR3 size: 14 residues. CDR3 DNA sequence: TGTGCCAGCATTATGGACAGGGGCAATCAGCCCCAGCATTTT. Residues: CASIMDRGNQPQHF.